These 26 T cell receptor beta chains were sequenced from one sample in a study of OX40 agonist ivuxolimab in advanced cancers. The library was produced with the immunoSEQ multiplex PCR assay. Drawn from immuneACCESS, this table holds only the in-frame rearrangements with V and J called that TCRdb kept. Clones are partly lost; checked studies trace under half to an unresolved V gene and leave the rest unexplained. The sample table records tens of thousands of clones; around 94% of these occur just once. The ten largest clones add up to 15% to 19% of the sample. This specimen was CD4+ or CD8+ T cells sorted from blood, taken in a trial of the OX40 agonist ivuxolimab. These receptors came from an adult with an advanced solid tumor such as melanoma, head and neck, liver or kidney cancer.

This chain uses TRBV7-6 with TRBJ2-2; D call uncertain. CDR1 and CDR2 (germline): SGHVS, FNYEAQ. This CDR3 has 13 amino acids. V lost 7 bases and J lost 5, with 11 bases in between. CDR3 residues: CASTAGWTGELFF. CDR3 coding DNA: TGTGCCAGCACCGCCGGGTGGACCGGGGAGCTGTTTTTT.

The count of this clone is one. The chain joins TRBV6-6 to TRBJ2-2; D might be TRBD1 (5 bases). The V and J ends lost 0 bases and 3 bases respectively, with 11 bases between them. Germline V gene data show CDR1 as MNHNY and CDR2 as SVGAGI (reference sequence). The CDR3 totals 16 residues. CDR3 nucleotide sequence: TGTGCCAGCAGTTACTCGATGGCAGGGTACACCGGGGAGCTGTTTTTT. This gives the protein CASSYSMAGYTGELFF.

There are a few counts of this clone. The chain combines TRBV19 with TRBJ2-2; D gene uncertain. Trimming left V 2 bases short and J 6 bases short, with 7 bases between. This CDR3 is built from 13 residues. CDR1 is LNHDA, CDR2 SQIVND, per germline (reference sequence). The CDR3 nucleotides read TGTGCCAGTAGTATACAGCAGTCCGGGGAGCTGTTTTTT. Its translation is CASSIQQSGELFF.

The chain employs TRBV28 and TRBJ2-2; D is uncertain. The CDR3 totals 12 residues. Germline loops: CDR1 MDHEN, CDR2 SYDVKM. Trimming removed 7 bases from V and 7 bases from J, with 10 bases in between. CDR3 amino acids: CASTPRFGELFF. The CDR3 nucleotides read TGTGCCAGCACCCCTCGCTTCGGGGAGCTGTTTTTT.

The genes are TRBV6-5 and TRBJ1-1; tentatively, D is TRBD1 (5 bases). Trimming shortened V by 8 bases and J by 5 bases, and 12 bases separated the two germline ends. Germline CDR1 and CDR2: MNHEY and SVGAGI. CDR3 length: 12 amino acids. The CDR3 here is CASLLGGTEAFF. The CDR3 nucleotides read TGTGCCAGCCTTCTCGGGGGGACTGAAGCTTTCTTT.

This clone appeared a single time. This rearrangement joins TRBV12-5 to TRBJ2-7, with 8 positions matching TRBD2. The CDR3 is 15 amino acids. CDR1 and CDR2 from the germline V gene are LGHNT and FRNRAP. The V gene end was trimmed by 0 bases and the J gene end by 3 bases; junction bases not matched to a gene: 4. The CDR3 is CASGLVLAGGYEQYF. DNA for the CDR3: TGTGCTAGTGGTTTGGTACTTGCGGGGGGCTACGAGCAGTACTTC.

This clone occurred once. The rearrangement uses TRBV25-1 and TRBJ2-3; no clear D. CDR3 length: 17 residues. Trimming took 2 bases from V and 7 from J, leaving 22 bases between them. Germline V gives CDR1 MGHDK, CDR2 SYGVNS. The CDR3 reads CASSEVYGGRAFHTQYF. The CDR3 nucleotides read TGTGCCAGCAGTGAAGTCTACGGTGGCCGGGCCTTTCATACGCAGTATTTT.

The genes are TRBV9 and TRBJ2-7; D remains unclear. The germline V and J ends were trimmed by 0 bases and 2 bases, with 9 bases remaining between them. CDR1 and CDR2 (germline): SGDLS, YYNGEE. This CDR3 region has 14 residues. The CDR3 coding sequence is TGTGCCAGCAGCGTAGAAGGCAGTACCTACGAGCAGTACTTC. Translating it yields CASSVEGSTYEQYF.

The chain employs TRBV19 and TRBJ1-1; possible D gene TRBD1, 5 bases. In germline, CDR1 is LNHDA, CDR2 SQIVND (reference sequence). Trimming stripped 7 bases from V and 0 bases from J, with 12 bases between. CDR3 length: 14 amino acids. The CDR3 is CASTGWGVNTEAFF. The DNA of the CDR3 is TGTGCCAGTACGGGCTGGGGGGTGAACACTGAAGCTTTCTTT.

The chain recombines TRBV6-4 with TRBJ1-5, with D hard to call. This CDR3 region has 10 residues. The ends were cut back, 6 bases at V and 9 bases at J, with 6 bases in the middle. Germline CDR1 and CDR2: MRHNA and SNTAGT. DNA of the CDR3: TGTGCCAGCAGCACGGGGCCCCAGCATTTT. Translating it yields CASSTGPQHF.

The rearrangement links TRBV15 to TRBJ1-1; D remains unclear. V was pared by 3 bases and J by 1 base, with 0 bases between. The length of the CDR3 is 11 residues. Germline V gene lookup returns CDR1 LNHNV and CDR2 YYDKDF (reference sequence). CDR3 coding DNA: TGTGCCACCAGCAGGAACACTGAAGCTTTCTTT. Amino acid sequence: CATSRNTEAFF.

This clone was counted a single time. The chain carries TRBV6-5 and TRBJ2-7, with D unresolved. The V end lost 0 bases, the J end lost 2 bases, and 8 bases lay between the germline ends. The CDR3 consists of 14 residues. Germline CDR1 and CDR2: MNHEY and SVGAGI. CDR3 DNA sequence: TGTGCCAGCAGTTACTCGACTCAACCCTACGAGCAGTACTTC. Protein: CASSYSTQPYEQYF.

The J gene is TRBJ2-5, the V gene TRBV6-5; the D gene is possibly TRBD2 (6 bases). The CDR3 extends over 13 amino acids. V was pared by 7 bases and J by 6 bases, with 15 bases between. Germline assignment: CDR1 MNHEY and CDR2 SVGAGI. CDR3 in amino acids: CASNQGGQKTQYF. The CDR3 nucleotides read TGTGCCAGCAACCAGGGAGGCCAGAAGACCCAGTACTTC.

The chain has TRBV11-2 and TRBJ2-3; no clear D gene. In germline, CDR1 is SGHAT, CDR2 FQNNGV. The CDR3 length is 17 residues. Trimming shortened V by 0 bases and J by 0 bases, and 13 bases separated the two germline ends. The CDR3 loop is CASSLDLGYLSTDTQYF. As DNA, the CDR3 is TGTGCCAGCAGCTTAGATTTGGGCTACCTAAGCACAGATACGCAGTATTTT.

The chain couples TRBV4-3 to TRBJ1-1; D is uncertain. CDR1 LGHNA and CDR2 YSLEER come from the germline V gene. There are 15 residues in the CDR3. Trimming removed 1 base from V and 3 bases from J, with 12 bases in between. The CDR3 reads CASSQGEQTYTEAFF. Here the CDR3 DNA reads TGCGCCAGCAGCCAAGGAGAGCAGACCTACACTGAAGCTTTCTTT.

The gene calls are TRBV25-1 and TRBJ1-2; D unclear. The V and J ends lost 5 bases and 1 base respectively, with 14 bases between them. The CDR3 runs to 15 residues. Germline V CDR1 and CDR2: MGHDK, SYGVNS. CDR3 region: CASSFSWTDNYGYTF. DNA for the CDR3: TGTGCCAGCAGTTTTTCATGGACGGATAACTATGGCTACACCTTC.

This chain links TRBV9 with TRBJ2-1; D tentatively fits TRBD1 or TRBD2 (6 bases each). Trimming shortened V by 5 bases and J by 5 bases, and 17 bases separated the two germline ends. The CDR3 sequence is 15 residues long. In germline, CDR1 is SGDLS, CDR2 YYNGEE. For the CDR3, the DNA is TGTGCCAGCAGGGGCCCCAAGGGGGGAAACAATGAGCAGTTCTTC. Protein product: CASRGPKGGNNEQFF.

This clone was seen just once. V and J are TRBV7-9 and TRBJ2-5; D might be TRBD1 or TRBD2, each matching 5 bases. The germline CDR1 and CDR2 sequences are SEHNR and FQNEAQ (reference sequence). CDR3 length equals 14 residues. Trimming removed 0 bases at V and 5 bases at J, with 10 bases between. The DNA for the CDR3 is TGTGCCAGCAGCTTAGCGGGGGTACGGGAGACCCAGTACTTC. This codes for CASSLAGVRETQYF.

The chain combines TRBV7-9 with TRBJ2-5; D is perhaps TRBD1 (5 bases). CDR3 length: 14 amino acids. Germline CDR1 is SEHNR and CDR2 is FQNEAQ (reference sequence). The ends were cut back, 3 bases at V and 5 bases at J, with 13 bases in the middle. The CDR3 here is CASSFGQGWETQYF. In DNA, the CDR3 is TGTGCCAGCAGCTTTGGCCAGGGTTGGGAGACCCAGTACTTC. The full variable domain, its missing parts supplied by reference TRBV7-9 and TRBJ2-5, is DTGVSQNPRHKITKRGQNVTFRCDPISEHNRLYWYRQTLGQGPEFLTYFQNEAQLEKSRLLSDRFSAERPKGSFSTLEIQRTEQGDSAMYLCASSFGQGWETQYFGPGTRLLVL.

The rearrangement links TRBV4-3 to TRBJ1-1; a possible D gene is TRBD1 (5 bases). This CDR3 is 18 amino acids long. V was shortened by 4 bases and J by 0 bases, with 21 bases between the two germline ends. Germline-derived CDR1 and CDR2 are LGHNA and YSLEER. Written as DNA, the CDR3 is TGCGCCAGCAGCCCAGCGGGTGGGGGTACGGGGATGAACACTGAAGCTTTCTTT. Protein sequence: CASSPAGGGTGMNTEAFF.

The V and J genes are TRBV10-3 and TRBJ1-6; D is uncertain. The CDR3 length is 13 residues. Deletions cut 6 bases from V and 6 bases from J, with 9 bases between. Looked up from germline, CDR1 is ENHRY and CDR2 is SYGVKD. The CDR3 DNA follows: TGTGCCATCAGGGAGGATGGTAATTCACCCCTCCACTTT. Protein: CAIREDGNSPLHF.

The CDR3 loop reads CASSLVAPMNTEAFF. The CDR3 nucleotides read TGTGCCAGCAGCTTAGTGGCACCCATGAACACTGAAGCTTTCTTT. The chain recombines TRBV11-2 with TRBJ1-1; D call uncertain. Between the trimmed V and J ends, which lost 1 base and 0 bases, there was a span of 9 bases. Germline V gene data show CDR1 as SGHAT and CDR2 as FQNNGV. The CDR3 spans 15 residues.

This sequence joins TRBV27 and TRBJ1-5; TRBD1 matches at 7 bases. V lost 2 bases and J lost 7; bases outside the gene matches: 8. CDR1 is MNHEY, CDR2 SMNVEV, per germline (reference sequence). CDR3 length equals 15 residues. The CDR3 nucleotides read TGTGCCAGCAGTTTAGGTACAGGGGTCGGGCAGCCCCAGCATTTT. It yields the protein CASSLGTGVGQPQHF.

The J gene is TRBJ2-1, the V gene TRBV4-3, with 7 bases lining up with TRBD2. V trimming: 0 bases; J trimming: 9 bases; junction bases outside the gene matches: 11. CDR3 size: 16 residues. CDR1 is LGHNA and CDR2 is YSLEER in the germline V gene. The CDR3 coding sequence is TGCGCCAGCAGCCAAGACCGGGACTACCGCATCCCTGAGCAGTTCTTC. This codes for CASSQDRDYRIPEQFF.

The genes are TRBV4-1 and TRBJ2-7, with 9 bases fitting TRBD1. V shed 2 bases, J shed 5 bases, and the junction held 10 bases outside the gene matches. CDR1 MGHRA and CDR2 YSYEKL come from the germline V gene. This CDR3 comprises 16 residues. In DNA form, the CDR3 reads TGCGCCAGCAGCCAACTACCGGGACAGGGTTTCCACGAGCAGTACTTC. Protein sequence: CASSQLPGQGFHEQYF.

The CDR3 is CAWSVLGNEQFF. The CDR3 bases are TGTGCCTGGAGTGTACTTGGAAATGAGCAGTTCTTC. The chain joins TRBV30 to TRBJ2-1; D is ambiguous. Trimming pared 0 bases from V and 7 bases from J, leaving 7 bases between. This CDR3 contains 12 residues. Per the germline V gene, CDR1 is GTSNPN and CDR2 is SVGIG (reference sequence).